Included here is one T cell receptor (beta chain) sequence, with context. Its cognate antigen is unknown. This sample was taken from a study of cytomegalovirus exposure and HLA in healthy donors. Background on the study: Of the donors genotyped, several hundred in all, 80% to 85% fell in the Caucasian-associated ancestry cluster.

Study-wide results and caveats: For most TCR beta V segments, an earlier analysis put the productive rate at about 87% or about 30% of the time.

13 Jbeta primers and 60 Vbeta primers were used for the PCR. Here immunoSEQ multiplex PCR was the method, and the copy in TCRdb shows in-frame clones only, minus some. The repertoire consists of roughly 200,000 clones, with about 82% occurring once and the leading ten covering about 2.5%. From germline, CDR1 is SGHAT and CDR2 FQNNGV. The CDR3 totals 16 residues. V was cut by 1 base and J by 1 base, with 10 bases left in between. The specimen was PBMCs. The sequence came from a woman aged 50 to 65 in good health and CMV-seronegative. The chain combines TRBV11-2 with TRBJ2-2; a possible D gene is TRBD1 (5 bases). Written as DNA, the CDR3 is TGTGCCAGCAGCTTAGTGGGGCGAGTGAACACCGGGGAGCTGTTTTTT. This translates into CASSLVGRVNTGELFF.